This T cell receptor beta chain was captured in a study of cytomegalovirus exposure and HLA in healthy donors. For the study at large: There were roughly 80 million unique TCRs (from HLA-typed donors) in an early data release.

Amplification used 60 Vbeta primers and 13 Jbeta primers. Measured with immunoSEQ multiplex PCR; TCRdb has only the in-frame clones, and not every one. The sample lists 74,000 or so clones; 75% were seen once. Germline CDR1 reads SNHLY; CDR2 reads FYNNEI. There are 14 residues in the CDR3. The J segment lost 4 bases and the V segment lost 4 bases, leaving 6 bases of the junction unmatched. The chain uses TRBV2 and TRBJ2-5; 7 bases line up with TRBD1. Sequencing was performed on PBMCs. The clonotype was recovered from a middle-aged woman in good health and CMV-seronegative. CDR3 loop: CASSGQGFSETQYF. The CDR3 DNA follows: TGTGCCAGCAGTGGACAGGGTTTTTCAGAGACCCAGTACTTC. Variable domain in full (rest from reference TRBV2 and TRBJ2-5): EPEVTQTPSHQVTQMGQEVILRCVPISNHLYFYWYRQILGQKVEFLVSFYNNEISEKSEIFDDQFSVERPDGSNFTLKIRSTKLEDSAMYFCASSGQGFSETQYFGPGTRLLVL.